This TCR beta chain came from a study of CD8 T cells in Susac syndrome. Reverse transcription of roughly 0.5 to 1 ug RNA used random hexamers. The method of amplification for TCR beta CDR3 was immunoSEQ multiplex PCR, covering 54 Vbeta and 13 Jbeta. TCRdb re-derived calls from the immunoSEQ multiplex PCR reads in MiXCR, one entry per CDR3 protein. The sample carries around 200,000 distinct CDR3 sequences, 95% recorded once. The CD8+ and CD4+ T cells were isolated magnetically using a negative isolation approach, whereas the TEMRA cells were enriched by FACS. This CDR3 spans 14 amino acids. V was clipped by 0 bases and J by 3 bases, with 11 bases between them. The germline V gene has CDR1 GTSNPN and CDR2 SVGIG (reference sequence).

Sample: CD4+ T cells from PBMCs. This receptor was taken from a human donor with multiple sclerosis. This chain connects TRBV30 to TRBJ1-2, with unresolved D. Here the CDR3 DNA reads TGTGCCTGGAGTGTACGACATGTGGACTATGGCTACACCTTC. Amino acid sequence: CAWSVRHVDYGYTF.